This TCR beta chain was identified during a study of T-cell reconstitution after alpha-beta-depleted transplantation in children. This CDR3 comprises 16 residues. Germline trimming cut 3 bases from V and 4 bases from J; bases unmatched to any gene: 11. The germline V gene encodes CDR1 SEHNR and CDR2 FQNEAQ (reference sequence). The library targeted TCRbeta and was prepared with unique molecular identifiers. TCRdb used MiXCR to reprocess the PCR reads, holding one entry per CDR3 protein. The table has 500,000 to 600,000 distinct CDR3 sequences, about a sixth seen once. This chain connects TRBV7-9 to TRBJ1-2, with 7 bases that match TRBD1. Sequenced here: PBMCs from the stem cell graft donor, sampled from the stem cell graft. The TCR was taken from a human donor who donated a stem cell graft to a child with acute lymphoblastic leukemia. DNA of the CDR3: TGTGCCAGCAGCTTCCGGGACAGAATTCTTTTCTATGGCTACACCTTC. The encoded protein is CASSFRDRILFYGYTF.